Below are 22 T cell receptor beta chains sequenced from a single sample in a study of T-cell memory formation after mild COVID-19. One entry per CDR3 protein, called by TCRdb with MiXCR from the 5' RACE reads. Here the sample spans approximately 400,000 distinct CDR3 sequences, more than 20% being singletons. Sequencing was done on a sample of PBMCs or a T cell subset sorted from them (not recorded which). The receptors were sampled from an adult woman who had mild COVID-19 (a few samples of this study predate the infection). Cell type and time point are not known.

The chain joins TRBV27 to TRBJ1-2; D call uncertain. The CDR3 length is 13 residues. V lost 3 bases to trimming and J lost 4 bases, with 9 bases between them. Looked up from germline, CDR1 is MNHEY and CDR2 is SMNVEV (reference sequence). The CDR3 here is CASSFGEPYGYTF. CDR3 nucleotide sequence: TGTGCCAGCAGTTTCGGAGAGCCCTATGGCTACACCTTC.

This clonotype appeared a few times. The chain uses TRBV4-1 and TRBJ2-3, with 7 bases aligning to TRBD2. The CDR3 covers 15 residues. CDR1 and CDR2 (germline): MGHRA, YSYEKL. With V trimmed by 1 base and J by 5 bases, 6 bases remained unmatched. CDR3 bases: TGCGCCAGCAGCCAAGGTGGGAGGGAGGGAGATACGCAGTATTTT. Protein sequence: CASSQGGREGDTQYF.

At least ten counts were recorded for this clonotype. J is TRBJ2-7 and V is TRBV12-3 or TRBV12-4; no definite D call. Deletions cut 3 bases from V and 0 bases from J, with 9 bases between. This CDR3 is built from 14 residues. The CDR3 nucleotides are TGTGCCAGCAGTTTGGCCAGCTTCTCCTACGAGCAGTACTTC. Residues: CASSLASFSYEQYF.

The sample holds a few counts of this clonotype. The rearrangement links TRBV5-1 to TRBJ2-7, with TRBD2 as a possible D gene (6 bases). CDR3 length: 16 residues. Germline values: CDR1 SGHRS, CDR2 YFSETQ. V lost 4 bases, J lost 1 base, and 18 bases lay in between. CDR3 sequence: CASSVGPVGGSYEQYF. The DNA of the CDR3 is TGCGCCAGCAGCGTCGGTCCGGTCGGGGGTTCCTACGAGCAGTACTTC.

CDR3 residues: CASRGERGLIADTQYF. The CDR3 DNA reads TGTGCCAGCAGAGGGGAGAGGGGCTTAATCGCAGATACGCAGTATTTT. The V call is TRBV5-4, the J call TRBJ2-3, with D perhaps being TRBD1 or TRBD2 (5 bases each). The germline V and J ends were trimmed by 5 bases and 4 bases, with 20 bases remaining between them. CDR1 is SGHNT, CDR2 YYREEE, per germline (reference sequence). The CDR3 contains 16 residues.

This clonotype turned up a few times. The rearrangement links TRBV4-1 to TRBJ1-5; 10 nucleotides align to TRBD1. Germline CDR1 is MGHRA and CDR2 is YSYEKL. Losses at the gene ends were 3 bases for V and 3 bases for J; bases not matched to a gene: 5. This CDR3 spans 16 amino acids. CDR3 loop: CASSHPDRGDNQPQHF. CDR3 in DNA: TGCGCCAGCAGCCACCCGGACAGGGGGGACAATCAGCCCCAGCATTTT.

The J gene is TRBJ2-3, the V gene TRBV15; tentatively, D is TRBD1 or TRBD2 (6 bases each). Trimming shortened V by 5 bases and J by 2 bases, and 14 bases separated the two germline ends. The CDR3 consists of 15 residues. Per germline, CDR1 LNHNV and CDR2 YYDKDF (reference sequence). As DNA, the CDR3 is TGTGCCACCAGCTCCCACGGGGGCAACACAGATACGCAGTATTTT. It specifies CATSSHGGNTDTQYF. Using reference TRBV15 and TRBJ2-3 for the parts outside the CDR3, the full variable domain is DAMVIQNPRYQVTQFGKPVTLSCSQTLNHNVMYWYQQKSSQAPKLLFHYYDKDFNNEADTPDNFQSRRPNTSFCFLDIRSPGLGDTAMYLCATSSHGGNTDTQYFGPGTRLTVL.

The J gene is TRBJ2-2, the V gene TRBV7-9; tentative D call: TRBD2 (6 bases). CDR1 and CDR2 (germline): SEHNR, FQNEAQ (reference sequence). This CDR3 is built from 17 residues. Trimming left V 5 bases short and J 3 bases short, with 19 bases between. Written as DNA, the CDR3 is TGTGCCAGCAGCCTATGGGGGTCCGGGAGTCACACCGGGGAGCTGTTTTTT. It specifies CASSLWGSGSHTGELFF.

In this sample, this clonotype turned up a few times. The CDR3 here is CASSLAGGGANEQFF. The CDR3 coding sequence is TGTGCCAGCAGTTTAGCGGGAGGGGGAGCTAATGAGCAGTTCTTC. The chain carries TRBV12-3 or TRBV12-4 and TRBJ2-1; D is possibly TRBD2 (7 bases). V lost 0 bases, J lost 7 bases, and 13 bases lay in between. The CDR3 contains 15 residues.

This clonotype occurred a few times. The V and J genes are TRBV7-6 and TRBJ2-7, with a tentative D call TRBD1 (7 bases). The CDR3 runs to 14 residues. Trimming cost V 6 bases and J 0 bases, with 12 bases left between them. CDR1 is SGHVS, CDR2 FNYEAQ, per germline. The CDR3: CASRAGGSSYEQYF. Written as DNA, the CDR3 is TGTGCCAGCAGAGCAGGGGGGAGCTCCTACGAGCAGTACTTC.

This clonotype was counted a few times. V is TRBV20-1 and J is TRBJ2-4; TRBD2 matches at 11 bases. With V trimmed by 3 bases and J by 2 bases, 12 bases remained unmatched. The CDR3 extends over 18 amino acids. In germline, CDR1 is DFQATT, CDR2 SNEGSKA (reference sequence). DNA for the CDR3: TGCAGTGCTAGTAGCGGGGGGGCCGCGTTCTCCCCCAAAAACATTCAGTACTTC. This codes for CSASSGGAAFSPKNIQYF.

The J gene is TRBJ2-3, the V gene TRBV12-3 or TRBV12-4; tentatively, D is TRBD2 (5 bases). This CDR3 is built from 14 residues. Deletions cut 2 bases from V and 3 bases from J, with 9 bases between. As DNA, the CDR3 is TGTGCCAGCAGTTTACGGGGTCAGACAGATACGCAGTATTTT. As protein: CASSLRGQTDTQYF.

This chain uses TRBV12-3 or TRBV12-4 with TRBJ1-5, with a tentative D call TRBD1 (6 bases). The CDR3 contains 14 residues. Trimming took off 4 bases at V and 4 bases at J, with 11 bases between the two ends. The CDR3: CASSSDRKNQPQHF. In nucleotides, the CDR3 is TGTGCCAGCAGTTCAGACAGGAAAAATCAGCCCCAGCATTTT.

CDR3: CASSADFGQANTEAFF. CDR3 nucleotide sequence: TGTGCCAGCAGCGCCGACTTCGGACAGGCGAACACTGAAGCTTTCTTT. The chain uses TRBV2 and TRBJ1-1; 7 nucleotides agree with TRBD1. Losses at the gene ends were 6 bases for V and 1 base for J; bases not matched to a gene: 11. The CDR3 runs 16 residues. Germline V gene data show CDR1 as SNHLY and CDR2 as FYNNEI.

The V gene is TRBV7-8, the J gene TRBJ2-3, with 8 bases that match TRBD2. In germline, CDR1 is SGHVS, CDR2 FQNEAQ. CDR3 length: 18 amino acids. V dropped 1 base and J dropped 5; count of bases not matched to a gene: 14. The DNA of the CDR3 is TGTGCCAGCAGCTTAGGGGCGGTTGGTAGCGGGGATAAAGATACGCAGTATTTT. This gives the protein CASSLGAVGSGDKDTQYF.

This clonotype was observed a single time. The genes are TRBV5-1 and TRBJ1-1; possible D gene TRBD1, 5 bases. Germline V gene lookup returns CDR1 SGHRS and CDR2 YFSETQ. The V end lost 5 bases, the J end lost 4 bases, and 12 bases lay between the germline ends. The CDR3 is made up of 13 amino acids. DNA of the CDR3: TGCGCCAGCAGGGTACAGGAAGGCACTGAAGCTTTCTTT. Translation gives CASRVQEGTEAFF.

CDR3 sequence reads: CASSSALGQNEFYGYTF. CDR3 coding DNA: TGTGCCAGCAGTTCCGCCTTGGGACAGAACGAGTTTTATGGCTACACCTTC. The chain is built from TRBV27 and TRBJ1-2; the match to TRBD1 covers 7 bases. The V and J ends lost 4 bases and 5 bases, in that order; junction bases with no gene match: 16. The CDR3 totals 17 residues. Germline V gene lookup returns CDR1 MNHEY and CDR2 SMNVEV (reference sequence).

This chain links TRBV15 with TRBJ2-2; D perhaps matches TRBD2 (7 bases). The germline CDR1 and CDR2 sequences are LNHNV and YYDKDF (reference sequence). There are 16 residues in the CDR3. V was pared by 0 bases and J by 6 bases, with 14 bases between. CDR3 sequence (DNA): TGTGCCACCAGCAGAGACCCACAGGGAGGGTCCGGGGAGCTGTTTTTT. Translated: CATSRDPQGGSGELFF.

The rearrangement joins TRBV11-3 to TRBJ1-2; TRBD1 agrees at 7 bases. This CDR3 spans 18 amino acids. From germline, CDR1 is SGHNT and CDR2 YENEEA. V lost 4 bases, J lost 0 bases, and 14 bases stayed unmatched. CDR3 loop: CASSSPGTASLANYGYTF. As DNA, the CDR3 is TGTGCCAGCAGCTCACCCGGGACAGCCTCTTTAGCTAACTATGGCTACACCTTC.

This clonotype was seen a few times. The chain combines TRBV6-1 with TRBJ2-5; D call uncertain. This CDR3 region has 13 residues. Looked up from germline, CDR1 is MNHNS and CDR2 is SASEGT. V was cut by 3 bases and J by 5 bases, with 10 bases left in between. CDR3 nucleotide sequence: TGTGCCAGCAGTGACGGCCGTTGGGAGACCCAGTACTTC. Translation gives CASSDGRWETQYF.

This sequence joins TRBV29-1 and TRBJ1-1; a possible D gene is TRBD1 (6 bases). V was pared by 3 bases and J by 11 bases, with 19 bases between. The CDR3 has 13 residues. The germline V gene has CDR1 SQVTM and CDR2 ANQGSEA. The CDR3 bases are TGCAGCGTTGACCGTACAGGGACCGGAGAGGCTTTCTTT. This codes for CSVDRTGTGEAFF.

This clonotype showed up just a few times. This chain links TRBV3-1 with TRBJ2-1; no firm D call. Germline CDR1 is LGHDT and CDR2 is YNNKEL (reference sequence). CDR3 length equals 18 residues. The V gene lost 0 bases and the J gene lost 0 bases, with 15 bases spanning the gap. CDR3 residues: CASSQDSPDRSSYNEQFF. Written as DNA, the CDR3 is TGTGCCAGCAGCCAAGATTCCCCAGACCGGAGCTCCTACAATGAGCAGTTCTTC.